The next 29 T cell receptor beta chains were all read from a single sample in a study of siplizumab effects on memory and regulatory T cells. These TCRs' antigens remain unknown. Cells that made up the mixed lymphocyte reaction were cocultured at 37°C for approximately 6 days. Produced via immunoSEQ multiplex PCR; TCRdb's table is partial and in-frame only. This table has 13,000 to 15,000 clones, less than 55% appearing once. The sample taken for sequencing was CFSE-low (dividing) CD4+ T cells sorted from an allogeneic mixed lymphocyte reaction. All receptors come from a human donor in good health; the cells came from an allogeneic mixed lymphocyte reaction. Some clones in this sample may be carry-over from other donors' samples.

The chain has TRBV18 and TRBJ2-7; D call uncertain. Germline V gene sequence: CDR1 KGHSH, CDR2 LQKENI. The ends were cut back, 3 bases at V and 2 bases at J, with 8 bases in the middle. The CDR3 sequence is 13 residues long. This chain's CDR3 is CASSPDLAYEQYF. CDR3 sequence (DNA): TGTGCCAGCTCACCCGACCTGGCCTACGAGCAGTACTTC. Supplemented by reference TRBV18 and TRBJ2-7, the full variable domain reads NAGVMQNPRHLVRRRGQEARLRCSPMKGHSHVYWYRQLPEEGLKFMVYLQKENIIDESGMPKERFSAEFPKEGPSILRIQQVVRGDSAAYFCASSPDLAYEQYFGPGTRLTVT.

This clone ranks as medium-sized. The CDR3 nucleotides read TGTGCCAGCAGCATCCGGACAGGGCAGATGGGGGCTAACTATGGCTACACCTTC. This sequence encodes CASSIRTGQMGANYGYTF. This chain uses TRBV4-2 with TRBJ1-2, with TRBD1 identical over 8 bases. Per germline, CDR1 LGHNA and CDR2 YNFKEQ. Trimming at V came to 5 bases and at J to 0 bases, leaving 14 bases not matched to a gene. The CDR3 covers 18 residues.

This clone turned up a few times. The rearrangement links TRBV18 to TRBJ2-1; 13 bases are a match to TRBD2. CDR3 length equals 16 residues. Germline trimming cut 4 bases from V and 5 bases from J; bases unmatched to any gene: 5. Per germline, CDR1 KGHSH and CDR2 LQKENI. This CDR3 is CASSLRTSGGDNEQFF. The CDR3 DNA sequence: TGTGCCAGCTCACTCCGGACTAGCGGGGGAGACAATGAGCAGTTCTTC.

The chain is built from TRBV6-5 and TRBJ2-7; unclear D gene. This CDR3 has 14 residues. CDR1 and CDR2 from the germline V gene are MNHEY and SVGAGI. The ends were cut back, 3 bases at V and 2 bases at J, with 11 bases in the middle. This CDR3 reads CASSYISGAYEQYF. The CDR3 DNA follows: TGTGCCAGCAGTTATATATCAGGTGCCTACGAGCAGTACTTC.

V and J are TRBV6-1 and TRBJ1-2, with D uncertain. V was cut by 0 bases and J by 8 bases, with 16 bases left in between. The CDR3 is made up of 15 amino acids. Germline assignment: CDR1 MNHNS and CDR2 SASEGT. The CDR3 DNA reads TGTGCCAGCAGTGAAGCGGAGTGGCGCGTTTTGGGCTACACCTTC. Its translation: CASSEAEWRVLGYTF.

The chain combines TRBV29-1 with TRBJ2-7; D call uncertain. This CDR3 contains 11 residues. Germline V gives CDR1 SQVTM, CDR2 ANQGSEA. Trimming removed 4 bases at V and 7 bases at J, with 11 bases between. The CDR3 DNA reads TGCAGCGTTGCCCGGGTACGGGAGCAGTACTTC. It encodes CSVARVREQYF.

The chain carries TRBV11-2 and TRBJ1-2; D is undetermined. V was shortened by 3 bases and J by 10 bases, with 12 bases between the two germline ends. Germline-derived CDR1 and CDR2 are SGHAT and FQNNGV. There are 12 residues in the CDR3. The CDR3 DNA sequence: TGTGCCAGCAGCTTCTCGGGGAGAGACTACACCTTC. Protein product: CASSFSGRDYTF.

This clone showed up just a few times. V usage is TRBV11-2 and J usage is TRBJ1-2, with 7 bases identical to TRBD1. Germline V gene sequence: CDR1 SGHAT, CDR2 FQNNGV. V shed 4 bases and J 4 bases; nucleotides not matched to a gene: 9. The CDR3 runs 15 residues. The CDR3 DNA sequence: TGTGCCAGCAGCTCCAACCGGGACAGACGCTATGGCTACACCTTC. As protein: CASSSNRDRRYGYTF.

The chain joins TRBV5-1 to TRBJ1-3; possibly TRBD1 for D (6 bases). CDR1 SGHRS and CDR2 YFSETQ come from the germline V gene. The V end lost 5 bases, the J end lost 0 bases, and 12 bases lay between the germline ends. CDR3 length: 15 residues. DNA of the CDR3: TGCGCCAGCAGTTATACAGGGTCCTCTGGAAACACCATATATTTT. The encoded protein is CASSYTGSSGNTIYF. Together with reference TRBV5-1 and TRBJ1-3, the CDR3 gives the full variable domain: KAGVTQTPRYLIKTRGQQVTLSCSPISGHRSVSWYQQTPGQGLQFLFEYFSETQRNKGNFPGRFSGRQFSNSRSEMNVSTLELGDSALYLCASSYTGSSGNTIYFGEGSWLTVV.

This chain joins TRBV7-8 and TRBJ1-6, with D hard to call. The CDR3 loop spans 14 amino acids. The ends were cut back, 1 base at V and 7 bases at J, with 8 bases in the middle. The germline V gene has CDR1 SGHVS and CDR2 FQNEAQ. The CDR3 protein is CASSLVTGNSPLHF. The DNA for the CDR3 is TGTGCCAGCAGCTTAGTAACGGGGAATTCACCCCTCCACTTT.

This sequence joins TRBV19 and TRBJ2-7; possibly TRBD1 for D (5 bases). The V gene's germline CDR1 is LNHDA and CDR2 SQIVND (reference sequence). V lost 4 bases, J lost 2 bases, and 15 bases lay in between. This CDR3 comprises 15 residues. CDR3 DNA: TGTGCCAGTAGTAAGTCTGACAGTCAACCCTACGAGCAGTACTTC. Protein: CASSKSDSQPYEQYF.

This clone has more than one count but fewer than ten. This rearrangement joins TRBV6-5 to TRBJ2-7; the D is unclear. This CDR3 comprises 14 residues. The germline V and J ends were trimmed by 2 bases and 6 bases, with 14 bases remaining between them. In germline, CDR1 is MNHEY, CDR2 SVGAGI. CDR3: CASSYPAASGEQYF. The CDR3 DNA reads as TGTGCCAGCAGTTACCCGGCTGCCTCGGGCGAGCAGTACTTC.

The chain carries TRBV7-3 and TRBJ2-7; 8 bases fit TRBD2. The CDR3 sequence is 15 residues long. The junction had 7 bases not matched to a gene; V was cut back by 2 bases and J by 4 bases. Per the germline V gene, CDR1 is SGHTA and CDR2 is FQGTGA. CDR3 in amino acids: CASSLGPASGYEQYF. DNA of the CDR3: TGTGCCAGCAGCTTAGGTCCCGCTAGCGGGTACGAGCAGTACTTC.

The chain carries TRBV15 and TRBJ2-5, with no clear D. V dropped 0 bases and J dropped 0 bases, with 2 bases sitting between them. Germline CDR1 is LNHNV and CDR2 is YYDKDF (reference sequence). This CDR3 is built from 13 residues. This CDR3 reads CATSRDNQETQYF. CDR3 nucleotide sequence: TGTGCCACCAGCAGAGACAACCAAGAGACCCAGTACTTC.

The V call is TRBV6-6, the J call TRBJ2-3; a possible D gene is TRBD2 (5 bases). The germline V and J ends were trimmed by 0 bases and 6 bases, with 13 bases remaining between them. CDR1 is MNHNY, CDR2 SVGAGI, per germline (reference sequence). The CDR3 runs 15 residues. The CDR3 DNA reads as TGTGCCAGCAGTTACTCGACTCTAGCTTCGGATACGCAGTATTTT. Its protein product is CASSYSTLASDTQYF.

This chain uses TRBV6-6 with TRBJ2-7; D is unclear. Germline values: CDR1 MNHNY, CDR2 SVGAGI (reference sequence). Trimming stripped 7 bases from V and 2 bases from J, with 9 bases between. This CDR3 has 12 residues. This chain's CDR3 is CASTSTTYEQYF. CDR3 nucleotide sequence: TGTGCCAGCACGAGTACTACCTACGAGCAGTACTTC.

V gene TRBV2 combines with J gene TRBJ1-5; 10 bases line up with TRBD1. This CDR3 contains 19 residues. Unmatched junction bases numbered 15, after V lost 6 bases and J lost 1 base. Germline lookup yields CDR1 SNHLY and CDR2 FYNNEI. In nucleotides, the CDR3 is TGTGCCAGCAGAGACCCGGGACAGGGGTTTATGTGGAGCAATCAGCCCCAGCATTTT. This sequence encodes CASRDPGQGFMWSNQPQHF. Drawing the rest from reference TRBV2 and TRBJ1-5, the complete variable domain is EPEVTQTPSHQVTQMGQEVILRCVPISNHLYFYWYRQILGQKVEFLVSFYNNEISEKSEIFDDQFSVERPDGSNFTLKIRSTKLEDSAMYFCASRDPGQGFMWSNQPQHFGDGTRLSIL.

The gene calls are TRBV12-2 and TRBJ2-7; the table gives TRBD2 as D, unverified against the DNA. TRBV12-2 is tagged as a pseudogene. This CDR3 is 14 amino acids long. CDR3 nucleotide sequence: TGTGCAAGTCGCTTGCTGACGGACTGCTACGAGCAGTACTTC. It codes for CASRLLTDCYEQYF.

The J gene is TRBJ2-7, the V gene TRBV7-8; D is perhaps TRBD1 (7 bases). Germline V lookup: CDR1 SGHVS, CDR2 FQNEAQ. The V gene lost 5 bases and the J gene lost 2 bases, with 10 bases spanning the gap. The CDR3 has 13 amino acids. The CDR3 bases are TGTGCCAGCAGCCGCGGGACAGCCTACGAGCAGTACTTC. This gives the protein CASSRGTAYEQYF.

Of note for this clone: Within the sample, other DNA sequences also encode this same CDR3. The genes are TRBV7-9 and TRBJ2-5; D not certain. This CDR3 has 14 amino acids. V lost 4 bases to trimming and J lost 4 bases, with 13 bases between them. CDR1 and CDR2 (germline): SEHNR, FQNEAQ (reference sequence). CDR3 loop: CASSSRVRGETQYF. For the CDR3, the DNA is TGTGCCAGCAGCTCTAGGGTCCGAGGAGAGACCCAGTACTTC.

In its sample, this clone was seen once. The chain carries TRBV15 and TRBJ2-3; the D is unclear. This CDR3 has 12 amino acids. The germline V and J ends were trimmed by 4 bases and 3 bases, with 5 bases remaining between them. Looked up from germline, CDR1 is LNHNV and CDR2 is YYDKDF (reference sequence). CDR3 in DNA: TGTGCCACCAGCACCCTGACAGATACGCAGTATTTT. This sequence encodes CATSTLTDTQYF.

V and J are TRBV2 and TRBJ2-7, with D uncertain. The CDR3 sequence is 14 residues long. Germline values: CDR1 SNHLY, CDR2 FYNNEI. V lost 1 base, J lost 4 bases, and 11 bases lay in between. CDR3 in DNA: TGTGCCAGCAGTGAAGTAGGCGCCCAATACGAGCAGTACTTC. This codes for CASSEVGAQYEQYF.

The J gene is TRBJ2-3, the V gene TRBV5-1; TRBD1 is a possible D gene (5 bases). The CDR3 length is 16 residues. V was cut by 0 bases and J by 1 base, with 12 bases left in between. Per germline, CDR1 SGHRS and CDR2 YFSETQ. The CDR3 loop is CASSLGGAWRTDTQYF. CDR3 sequence (DNA): TGCGCCAGCAGCTTGGGTGGGGCTTGGCGCACAGATACGCAGTATTTT.

J is TRBJ2-5 and V is TRBV7-3; possibly TRBD2 for D (5 bases). The CDR3 extends over 14 amino acids. V lost 4 bases and J lost 5, with 14 bases in between. Germline V lookup: CDR1 SGHTA, CDR2 FQGTGA. The CDR3 DNA reads TGTGCCAGCAGCTGGAATCCGGGAAAGGAGACCCAGTACTTC. This gives the protein CASSWNPGKETQYF.

In its sample, this clone is medium-sized. The CDR3 protein is CASSLAGGSSYEQYF. The CDR3 coding sequence is TGTGCCAGCAGCTTGGCGGGCGGCAGCTCCTACGAGCAGTACTTC. This chain connects TRBV5-4 to TRBJ2-7; unclear D gene. Germline V gene lookup returns CDR1 SGHNT and CDR2 YYREEE (reference sequence). Trimming shortened V by 0 bases and J by 0 bases, and 10 bases separated the two germline ends. The CDR3 is 15 residues long.

This rearrangement joins TRBV18 to TRBJ1-2, with a weak D call TRBD1 (5 bases). There are 15 residues in the CDR3. The germline V and J ends were trimmed by 1 base and 2 bases, with 11 bases remaining between them. Germline CDR1 is KGHSH and CDR2 is LQKENI. In DNA, the CDR3 is TGTGCCAGCTCACCACTCGACGGGGCCAACTATGGCTACACCTTC. Its translation: CASSPLDGANYGYTF.

The V call is TRBV25-1, the J call TRBJ1-2; TRBD1 aligns across 9 bases. Germline V gives CDR1 MGHDK, CDR2 SYGVNS. The CDR3 is 16 residues long. Trimming at V came to 6 bases and at J to 4 bases, leaving 12 bases not matched to a gene. The DNA for the CDR3 is TGTGCCAGCAGCCCGGGACAGGGAAGGTGGCTCTATGGCTACACCTTC. It specifies CASSPGQGRWLYGYTF.

This clone was recorded a few times. The J gene is TRBJ2-7, the V gene TRBV6-5; D is ambiguous. This CDR3 spans 14 amino acids. Trimming pared 2 bases from V and 5 bases from J, leaving 13 bases between. CDR1 is MNHEY, CDR2 SVGAGI, per germline. The CDR3 region is CASSYVVLGNEQYF. The CDR3 DNA is TGTGCCAGCAGTTACGTGGTTCTGGGGAACGAGCAGTACTTC.

This clone was recorded a few times. V usage is TRBV28 and J usage is TRBJ1-1; D may be TRBD1 (6 bases). V lost 4 bases and J 4 bases, leaving 19 bases between the germline ends. Germline CDR1 reads MDHEN; CDR2 reads SYDVKM. This CDR3 has 16 amino acids. CDR3 region: CASSSPHRVEGTEAFF. DNA of the CDR3: TGTGCCAGCAGTTCCCCCCACAGGGTGGAGGGCACTGAAGCTTTCTTT.